The clone carrying this T cell receptor (beta chain) was seen once. This record comes from a study of shared T cell receptors in the human thymus. The method was immunoSEQ multiplex PCR; TCRdb's version includes in-frame clones alone and lacks a portion of them. The data show more than 550,000 clones, 70% to 90% seen once. These sequences were also reported in another study, on human thymus T cells. That paper adds: Related reports documented highly overlapping thymic repertoires among unrelated individuals.

Sequencing was carried out using thymocytes. The receptor was derived from a boy under two years old with a congenital heart defect.

CDR3 DNA: TGTGCCAGCAGCTTCAGAGGGATCTACAATGAGCAGTTCTTC. This encodes CASSFRGIYNEQFF. The chain couples TRBV5-4 to TRBJ2-1, with D possibly matching TRBD2 (5 bases). Germline CDR1 and CDR2: SGHNT and YYREEE (reference sequence). The CDR3 length is 14 residues. Trimming pared 2 bases from V and 3 bases from J, leaving 9 bases between.